This T cell receptor beta chain emerged from a study of immune characteristics of hereditary and idiopathic chronic pancreatitis. In its sample, this clone was seen a few times. The antigen is unknown. Here immunoSEQ multiplex PCR was the method, and the copy in TCRdb shows in-frame clones only, minus some. This sample carries a few thousand clones, roughly 70% of them seen once, and the ten largest clones take around 7.5%. Regarding the study as a whole: Higher disease severity scores went with more productive TCR rearrangements. Hereditary versus idiopathic pancreatitis showed different Vbeta-Jbeta usage, including TRBV10, TRBV19, TRBV23, TRBV5. Samples were taken only at TPIAT; differing disease duration may matter.

CDR1 LNHDA and CDR2 SQIVND come from the germline V gene (reference sequence). J lost 5 bases, V lost 5 bases, and 11 bases had no gene match. The CDR3 runs to 16 residues. Chronic pancreatitis tissue was collected during total pancreatectomy with islet autotransplantation. Included chronic pancreatitis patients had no known history of diabetes. The specimen sequenced was pancreas tissue with hereditary chronic pancreatitis. This receptor was taken from a human donor with chronic pancreatitis. J is TRBJ1-4 and V is TRBV19, with TRBD1 matching 7 bases. CDR3 nucleotides: TGTGCCAGTAGTTCCGGACAGGCCAAAAGAAATGAAAAACTGTTTTTT. Amino acids: CASSSGQAKRNEKLFF.